This record covers a single T cell receptor (beta chain). The donors comprised healthy bone marrow donors. Deletions cut 4 bases from V and 1 base from J, with 19 bases between. This CDR3 region has 16 residues. The germline CDR1 and CDR2 sequences are GTSNPN and SVGIG (reference sequence). The data stem from a study of cytomegalovirus exposure and HLA in healthy donors. Both 60 Vbeta primers and 13 Jbeta primers went into the PCR. Sequenced by immunoSEQ multiplex PCR; TCRdb stores in-frame clones only, minus some. The sample lists under 150,000 clones, around 66% occurring once. V and J are TRBV30 and TRBJ1-1; D possibly corresponds to TRBD1 (6 bases). The sequence came from a man younger than 35 in good health and CMV-seropositive. Source material: PBMCs. The CDR3 loop is CAWNRARTNWNTEAFF. Here the CDR3 DNA reads TGTGCCTGGAACAGGGCTCGGACGAATTGGAACACTGAAGCTTTCTTT.